The 25 T cell receptor beta chains given below trace back to one sample, sequenced in a study of shared clonotypes between healthy human individuals. The protocol was immunoSEQ multiplex PCR, while the TCRdb copy is restricted to in-frame clones and leaves out a portion. The sample has some 2,500,000 clones, over 85% seen once. The sequenced sample was naive CD4+ T cells from PBMCs. Subset noted: CD45RA+ positively selected. These receptors were collected from a man aged 18-30 years in good health. Some clones in this sample may be carry-over from other donors' samples.

This rearrangement joins TRBV28 to TRBJ2-5; TRBD2 matches at 13 bases. CDR1 and CDR2 from the germline V gene are MDHEN and SYDVKM. The trim removed 5 bases at V and 5 bases at J, leaving 11 bases unmatched. There are 17 residues in the CDR3. The chain's CDR3 is CASSPTSGRAIAETQYF. Here the CDR3 DNA reads TGTGCCAGCAGTCCAACTAGCGGGAGGGCAATTGCGGAGACCCAGTACTTC.

CDR3 coding DNA: TGTGCCAGCTCATCTATGGGGGAAATCTCTGGAAACACCATATATTTT. Its protein is CASSSMGEISGNTIYF. The chain employs TRBV18 and TRBJ1-3; tentative D call: TRBD1 (5 bases). The CDR3 extends over 16 amino acids. V lost 5 bases and J 0 bases, leaving 14 bases between the germline ends. Germline V gene data show CDR1 as KGHSH and CDR2 as LQKENI.

The chain recombines TRBV28 with TRBJ2-1, with 12 bases fitting TRBD2. With 10 bases clipped from V and 9 bases from J, the junction kept 7 bases outside the gene matches. Per germline, CDR1 MDHEN and CDR2 SYDVKM. This CDR3 contains 13 residues. The CDR3 region has the DNA TGTGCCACCAGACTAGCGGGAGCCGTTGAGCAGTTCTTC. Translated, it gives CATRLAGAVEQFF.

On this clone: Within the sample, other DNA sequences also encode this same CDR3. The chain links TRBV7-3 to TRBJ2-3; D is possibly TRBD1 (5 bases). Trimming took 1 base from V and 3 from J, leaving 8 bases between them. The CDR3 totals 14 residues. Germline V gene lookup returns CDR1 SGHTA and CDR2 FQGTGA. The CDR3, as DNA: TGTGCCAGCAGCTTAAGCAGGGCGACAGATACGCAGTATTTT. Translated: CASSLSRATDTQYF.

The J gene is TRBJ2-5, the V gene TRBV5-1; TRBD2 aligns across 10 bases. CDR3 size: 17 residues. The germline CDR1 and CDR2 sequences are SGHRS and YFSETQ. V lost 0 bases and J lost 3; bases outside the gene matches: 8. The CDR3 DNA is TGCGCCAGCAGCTTGGCCTGGGGTCTAGCGGGAGAAGAGACCCAGTACTTC. It is translated as CASSLAWGLAGEETQYF.

The CDR3 is CASSRNQGAGETQYF. As DNA, the CDR3 is TGTGCCAGCAGCCGCAACCAGGGGGCAGGAGAGACCCAGTACTTC. The chain is built from TRBV7-9 and TRBJ2-5, with TRBD1 identical over 8 bases. Germline values: CDR1 SEHNR, CDR2 FQNEAQ (reference sequence). The length of the CDR3 is 15 residues. The ends lost 5 bases at V and 4 bases at J; junction bases unmatched: 9.

The gene calls are TRBV11-2 and TRBJ1-4, with D uncertain. Germline V gene sequence: CDR1 SGHAT, CDR2 FQNNGV. V dropped 5 bases and J dropped 5 bases, with 12 bases sitting between them. The CDR3 is 14 amino acids. This CDR3 reads CASSPGRTNEKLFF. The CDR3 region has the DNA TGTGCCAGCAGCCCCGGGAGGACGAATGAAAAACTGTTTTTT.

The V and J genes are TRBV6-1 and TRBJ2-5, with 10 nucleotides matching TRBD1. Germline assignment: CDR1 MNHNS and CDR2 SASEGT. V was pared by 4 bases and J by 5 bases, with 10 bases of the junction left unmatched. There are 16 residues in the CDR3. The CDR3 nucleotides are TGTGCCAGCAGTGCCGTATGGACAGGGGGGGCGGAGACCCAGTACTTC. Protein: CASSAVWTGGAETQYF.

The J gene is TRBJ2-7, the V gene TRBV27; TRBD2 matches at 10 bases. This CDR3 comprises 14 residues. The J segment lost 3 bases and the V segment lost 4 bases, leaving 3 bases of the junction unmatched. Germline V gene data show CDR1 as MNHEY and CDR2 as SMNVEV (reference sequence). The CDR3 nucleotides are TGTGCCAGCAGTTGGACTAGCGGAATCTACGAGCAGTACTTC. Its translation is CASSWTSGIYEQYF.

This rearrangement joins TRBV5-4 to TRBJ1-2; 10 nucleotides agree with TRBD1. CDR3 length: 13 amino acids. V lost 3 bases to trimming and J lost 5 bases; unmatched junction nucleotides: 1. CDR1 is SGHNT and CDR2 is YYREEE in the germline V gene (reference sequence). This CDR3 is CASSWDRGYGYTF. In DNA form, the CDR3 reads TGTGCCAGCAGCTGGGACAGGGGATATGGCTACACCTTC.

The chain employs TRBV18 and TRBJ2-3; weak D call: TRBD2 (5 bases). Germline V gene data show CDR1 as KGHSH and CDR2 as LQKENI. The V end was cut by 3 bases, the J end by 7 bases, with 14 bases between. This CDR3 is built from 14 residues. The CDR3 DNA is TGTGCCAGCTCACCGTTGGAGGCACTGAATACGCAGTATTTT. Translated: CASSPLEALNTQYF.

The chain is built from TRBV25-1 and TRBJ2-1; 16 bases line up with TRBD2. This CDR3 is 18 amino acids long. V lost 7 bases, J lost 9 bases, and 15 bases stayed unmatched. The germline V gene has CDR1 MGHDK and CDR2 SYGVNS. Here the CDR3 reads CASKGSWGLAGGPSEQFF. The CDR3 nucleotides are TGTGCCAGCAAGGGATCGTGGGGACTAGCGGGAGGGCCCTCTGAGCAGTTCTTC.

The chain has TRBV7-9 and TRBJ1-2; D perhaps matches TRBD1 (5 bases). CDR1 and CDR2 (germline): SEHNR, FQNEAQ (reference sequence). V was shortened by 3 bases and J by 8 bases, with 22 bases between the two germline ends. The CDR3 spans 16 residues. The CDR3 region is CASSLVGRTKKLGYTF. DNA of the CDR3: TGTGCCAGCAGCTTGGTGGGACGTACAAAGAAGTTGGGCTACACCTTC.

The chain uses TRBV28 and TRBJ1-1, with TRBD1 as a possible D gene (5 bases). V dropped 7 bases and J dropped 1 base, with 16 bases sitting between them. The CDR3 totals 15 residues. Per germline, CDR1 MDHEN and CDR2 SYDVKM. CDR3 residues: CASTSQGRPNTEAFF. CDR3 bases: TGTGCCAGCACCTCCCAGGGCAGGCCGAACACTGAAGCTTTCTTT.

The DNA of the CDR3 is TGTGCCAGCAGTTTAGGAGAGGGCACTGAAGCTTTCTTT. It encodes CASSLGEGTEAFF. The chain uses TRBV27 and TRBJ1-1; no clear D gene. The V end lost 2 bases, the J end lost 4 bases, and 8 bases lay between the germline ends. The CDR3 contains 13 residues. Germline CDR1 and CDR2: MNHEY and SMNVEV (reference sequence).

In the case of this clone: At the DNA level, this CDR3 is encoded by other sequences in the same sample as well. The chain carries TRBV7-2 and TRBJ2-1, with unresolved D. From germline, CDR1 is SGHTA and CDR2 FQGNSA. The CDR3 is 13 amino acids. Trimming removed 0 bases at V and 9 bases at J, with 9 bases between. CDR3 coding DNA: TGTGCCAGCAGCTTAGCAGGATTGGGTGAGCAGTTCTTC. It translates to CASSLAGLGEQFF. The full variable domain, in which reference TRBV7-2 and TRBJ2-1 provide the parts outside the CDR3, is GAGVSQSPSNKVTEKGKDVELRCDPISGHTALYWYRQSLGQGLEFLIYFQGNSAPDKSGLPSDRFSAERTGGSVSTLTIQRTQQEDSAVYLCASSLAGLGEQFFGPGTRLTVL.

This clone has more than one count but fewer than ten. The chain employs TRBV7-6 and TRBJ1-5; D is undetermined. This CDR3 has 14 amino acids. Germline V lookup: CDR1 SGHVS, CDR2 FNYEAQ. V lost 5 bases and J 7 bases, leaving 15 bases between the germline ends. DNA of the CDR3: TGTGCCAGCAGCCCCTCCCCCTTGGGACAGCCCCAGCATTTT. Its protein product is CASSPSPLGQPQHF. The full variable domain, rest sourced from reference TRBV7-6 and TRBJ1-5, is GAGVSQSPRYKVTKRGQDVALRCDPISGHVSLYWYRQALGQGPEFLTYFNYEAQQDKSGLPNDRFSAERPEGSISTLTIQRTEQRDSAMYRCASSPSPLGQPQHFGDGTRLSIL.

The chain has TRBV9 and TRBJ1-3; D unresolved. V was shortened by 3 bases and J by 3 bases, with 10 bases between the two germline ends. This CDR3 is 14 amino acids long. Germline assignment: CDR1 SGDLS and CDR2 YYNGEE. The chain's CDR3 is CASSGTVNGNTIYF. CDR3 nucleotides: TGTGCCAGCAGCGGGACCGTGAATGGAAACACCATATATTTT.

The gene calls are TRBV29-1 and TRBJ2-3; 7 nucleotides align to TRBD2. The CDR3 sequence is 16 residues long. Germline V gives CDR1 SQVTM, CDR2 ANQGSEA. J gave up 0 bases and V 6 bases, and 12 bases lay outside the gene matches. The CDR3 loop is CSVPSGGLTSTDTQYF. The CDR3 DNA reads as TGCAGCGTCCCGTCGGGGGGACTGACTAGCACAGATACGCAGTATTTT.

This rearrangement joins TRBV7-2 to TRBJ2-1, with 7 bases identical to TRBD2. The CDR3 contains 15 residues. V lost 1 base and J lost 7; bases outside the gene matches: 7. Per germline, CDR1 SGHTA and CDR2 FQGNSA. CDR3 nucleotide sequence: TGTGCCAGCAGCTTAGACGGGAGGCTCGGGAATGAGCAGTTCTTC. Amino acids: CASSLDGRLGNEQFF.

The chain joins TRBV4-1 to TRBJ2-5, with 8 bases lining up with TRBD2. Matching the DNA end better, TRBJ2-7 makes the J call doubtful. The germline V gene encodes CDR1 MGHRA and CDR2 YSYEKL. The CDR3 contains 16 residues. CDR3 region: CASSRSGIPTDYEQYF. The CDR3 nucleotides read TGCGCCAGCAGCCGTAGCGGGATCCCCACCGATTACGAGCAGTACTTC.

The chain recombines TRBV28 with TRBJ2-7; 7 positions match TRBD1. The CDR3 has 14 residues. Germline CDR1 reads MDHEN; CDR2 reads SYDVKM. V was pared by 4 bases and J by 3 bases, with 6 bases of the junction left unmatched. The CDR3 bases are TGTGCCAGCAGTTCGACAGGGACCGTCTACGAGCAGTACTTC. Translation gives CASSSTGTVYEQYF.

This chain links TRBV19 with TRBJ2-3; D uncertain. V shed 4 bases and J shed 1 base, with 9 bases lying between them. CDR1 LNHDA and CDR2 SQIVND come from the germline V gene (reference sequence). CDR3 size: 14 residues. CDR3: CASSRAVGTDTQYF. The CDR3 DNA reads TGTGCCAGTAGTAGGGCAGTAGGCACAGATACGCAGTATTTT. Based on the CDR3 plus reference TRBV19 and TRBJ2-3, the full variable domain is DGGITQSPKYLFRKEGQNVTLSCEQNLNHDAMYWYRQDPGQGLRLIYYSQIVNDFQKGDIAEGYSVSREKKESFPLTVTSAQKNPTAFYLCASSRAVGTDTQYFGPGTRLTVL.

The chain carries TRBV7-2 and TRBJ1-2; D remains unclear. Germline V gene data show CDR1 as SGHTA and CDR2 as FQGNSA. The CDR3 extends over 14 amino acids. V was trimmed by 5 bases and J by 4 bases, leaving 14 bases between them. The CDR3 bases are TGTGCCAGCAGCCAGGCCTTCGGAGGCTATGGCTACACCTTC. As protein: CASSQAFGGYGYTF. Complete variable domain (other parts from reference TRBV7-2 and TRBJ1-2): GAGVSQSPSNKVTEKGKDVELRCDPISGHTALYWYRQSLGQGLEFLIYFQGNSAPDKSGLPSDRFSAERTGGSVSTLTIQRTQQEDSAVYLCASSQAFGGYGYTFGSGTRLTVV.

The gene calls are TRBV6-5 and TRBJ2-7; 11 bases align to TRBD2. The CDR3 consists of 15 residues. The germline CDR1 and CDR2 sequences are MNHEY and SVGAGI. With V trimmed by 5 bases and J by 4 bases, 7 bases remained unmatched. In DNA, the CDR3 is TGTGCCAGCAGTCCGGGACTAGCGGTACGTTACGAGCAGTACTTC. It encodes CASSPGLAVRYEQYF.